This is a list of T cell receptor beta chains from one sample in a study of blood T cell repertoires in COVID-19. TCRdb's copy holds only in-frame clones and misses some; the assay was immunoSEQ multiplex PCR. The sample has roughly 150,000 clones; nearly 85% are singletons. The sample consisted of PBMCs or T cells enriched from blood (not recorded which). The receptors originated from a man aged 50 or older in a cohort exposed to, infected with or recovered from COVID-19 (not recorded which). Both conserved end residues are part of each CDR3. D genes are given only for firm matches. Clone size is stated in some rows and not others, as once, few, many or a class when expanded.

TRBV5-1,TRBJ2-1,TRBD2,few,CASSPSGGSYNEQFF,TGCGCCAGCAGCCCTAGCGGGGGGTCCTACAATGAGCAGTTCTTC
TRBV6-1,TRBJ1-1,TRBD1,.,CASSVRDRGKGRGTEAFF,TGTGCCAGCAGTGTTCGGGACAGGGGAAAGGGGAGAGGTACTGAAGCTTTCTTT
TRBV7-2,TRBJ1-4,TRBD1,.,CASSPSARDRPNEKLFF,TGTGCCAGCAGCCCCTCGGCCCGGGACAGACCGAATGAAAAACTGTTTTTT
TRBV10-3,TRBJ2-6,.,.,CAIKGAGANVLTF,TGTGCCATCAAGGGGGCTGGGGCCAACGTCCTGACTTTC
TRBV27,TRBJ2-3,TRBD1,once,CASRGQGASWSADTQYF,TGTGCCAGCAGGGGACAGGGGGCTTCGTGGTCAGCAGATACGCAGTATTTT
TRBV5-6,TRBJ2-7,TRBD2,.,CASSRLAGGTYEQYF,TGTGCCAGCAGCCGCCTAGCGGGAGGAACCTACGAGCAGTACTTC
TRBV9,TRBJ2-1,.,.,CASSKELSPASPSYNEQFF,TGTGCCAGCAGCAAGGAACTGAGTCCAGCGAGCCCCTCCTACAATGAGCAGTTCTTC
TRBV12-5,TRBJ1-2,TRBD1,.,CASGLTGANYGYTF,TGTGCTAGTGGCTTGACAGGGGCAAACTATGGCTACACCTTC
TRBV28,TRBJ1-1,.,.,CASRGGPGTVEAFF,TGTGCCAGCAGGGGTGGGCCCGGGACTGTTGAAGCTTTCTTT
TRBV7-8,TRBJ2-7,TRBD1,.,CASSLAGDSEQYF,TGTGCCAGCAGCTTAGCGGGGGACAGCGAGCAGTACTTC
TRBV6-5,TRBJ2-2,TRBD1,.,CASSYGTGNTGELFF,TGTGCCAGCAGTTACGGGACAGGAAACACCGGGGAGCTGTTTTTT
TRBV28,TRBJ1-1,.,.,CASSSVNTEAFF,TGTGCCAGCAGTTCCGTGAACACTGAAGCTTTCTTT
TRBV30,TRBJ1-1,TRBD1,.,CAWRTGGMNTEAFF,TGTGCCTGGAGGACAGGGGGCATGAACACTGAAGCTTTCTTT
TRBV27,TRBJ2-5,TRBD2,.,CASSPVAGTQLETQYF,TGTGCCAGCAGTCCTGTAGCGGGAACGCAATTGGAGACCCAGTACTTC
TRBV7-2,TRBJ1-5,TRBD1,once,CASTEQGAMGQPQHF,TGTGCCAGCACGGAACAGGGGGCTATGGGGCAGCCCCAGCATTTT
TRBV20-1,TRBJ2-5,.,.,CSASGGGKETQYF,TGCAGTGCTAGTGGAGGGGGCAAGGAGACCCAGTACTTC
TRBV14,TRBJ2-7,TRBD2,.,CASSPRAGTSVFPEQYF,TGTGCCAGCAGCCCCCGAGCCGGGACTAGCGTTTTCCCGGAGCAGTACTTC
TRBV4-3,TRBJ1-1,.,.,CASSQKPGENTEAFF,TGCGCCAGCAGCCAAAAACCAGGGGAGAACACTGAAGCTTTCTTT
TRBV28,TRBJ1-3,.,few,CASSPGSSGNTIYF,TGTGCCAGCAGCCCAGGAAGCTCTGGAAACACCATATATTTT
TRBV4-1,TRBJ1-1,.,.,CASSTLDPGRTEAFF,TGCGCCAGCAGCACCCTCGATCCAGGGAGGACTGAAGCTTTCTTT
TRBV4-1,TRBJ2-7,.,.,CASSQGHLSYEQYF,TGCGCCAGCAGCCAAGGACACTTATCCTACGAGCAGTACTTC
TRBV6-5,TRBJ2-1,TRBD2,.,CASSLAGVENEQFF,TGTGCCAGCAGTCTTGCGGGGGTTGAGAATGAGCAGTTCTTC
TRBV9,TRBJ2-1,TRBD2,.,CASSNYSGTYNEQFF,TGTGCCAGCAGCAACTATAGCGGGACCTACAATGAGCAGTTCTTC
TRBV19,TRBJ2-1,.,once,CASMPQGGLDNEQFF,TGTGCCAGTATGCCCCAGGGGGGTCTTGACAATGAGCAGTTCTTC
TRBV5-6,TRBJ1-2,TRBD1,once,CASSLVGQVYGYTF,TGTGCCAGCAGCTTGGTGGGACAGGTGTATGGCTACACCTTC
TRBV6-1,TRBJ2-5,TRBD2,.,CASSEIAGGTQYF,TGTGCCAGCAGTGAGATAGCGGGGGGGACCCAGTACTTC
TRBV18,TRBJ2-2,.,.,CASSPGPNGELFF,TGTGCCAGCTCACCAGGGCCGAACGGGGAGCTGTTTTTT
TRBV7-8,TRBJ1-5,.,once,CASSSTGGVSNQPQHF,TGTGCCAGCAGCTCGACGGGGGGGGTCAGCAATCAGCCCCAGCATTTT
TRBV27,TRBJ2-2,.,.,CASTGGGGTGELFF,TGTGCCTCCACTGGGGGCGGGGGCACCGGGGAGCTGTTTTTT
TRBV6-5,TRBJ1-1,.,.,CASRTGRVGDTEAFF,TGTGCCAGCAGGACCGGACGGGTCGGGGACACTGAAGCTTTCTTT
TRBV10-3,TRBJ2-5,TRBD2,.,CAISLRLAGETQYF,TGTGCCATCAGCCTCCGACTAGCTGGAGAGACCCAGTACTTC
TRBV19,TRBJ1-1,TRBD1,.,CASSIGRQGPGTEAFF,TGTGCCAGTAGTATAGGTCGACAGGGGCCGGGAACTGAAGCTTTCTTT
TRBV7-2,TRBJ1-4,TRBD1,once,CASSFSGTANEKLFF,TGTGCCAGCAGCTTCTCCGGGACAGCTAATGAAAAACTGTTTTTT
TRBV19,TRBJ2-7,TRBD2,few,CASSMGSGSRYEQYF,TGTGCCAGTAGTATGGGGAGCGGGAGCCGCTACGAGCAGTACTTC
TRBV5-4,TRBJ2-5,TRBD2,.,CASSLGLAGGETQYF,TGTGCCAGCAGCTTGGGTCTAGCGGGGGGAGAGACCCAGTACTTC
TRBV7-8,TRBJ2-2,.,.,CASSFQGIGELFF,TGTGCCAGCAGCTTTCAGGGGATCGGGGAGCTGTTTTTT
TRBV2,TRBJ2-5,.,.,CASSERLLLQETQYF,TGTGCCAGCAGTGAACGGCTACTACTCCAAGAGACCCAGTACTTC
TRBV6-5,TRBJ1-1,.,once,CASRIGAGTEAFF,TGTGCCAGCAGGATAGGGGCAGGGACTGAAGCTTTCTTT
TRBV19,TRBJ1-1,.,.,CASRLGAGDMNTEAFF,TGTGCCAGTAGGCTAGGGGCAGGAGATATGAACACTGAAGCTTTCTTT
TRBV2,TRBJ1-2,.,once,CASTLLQGRGYTF,TGTGCCAGCACTTTACTACAGGGCCGGGGCTACACCTTC
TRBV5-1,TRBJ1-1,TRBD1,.,CASSFPGQGYNVVQAFF,TGCGCCAGCAGCTTCCCGGGACAGGGGTATAACGTGGTACAAGCTTTCTTT
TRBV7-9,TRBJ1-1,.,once,CASSPRGLEAFF,TGTGCCAGCAGCCCTAGGGGATTAGAAGCTTTCTTT
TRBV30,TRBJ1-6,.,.,CAWGTETSPLHF,TGTGCCTGGGGGACTGAAACTTCACCCCTCCACTTT
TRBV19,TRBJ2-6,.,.,CASSIGRSGANVLTF,TGTGCCAGTAGTATCGGCAGGTCTGGGGCCAACGTCCTGACTTTC
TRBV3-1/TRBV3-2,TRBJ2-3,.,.,CASSPRVTDTQYF,TGTGCCAGCAGCCCCCGGGTCACAGATACGCAGTATTTT
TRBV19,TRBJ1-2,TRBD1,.,CASSTGTGVSGYTF,TGTGCCAGTAGTACCGGGACAGGGGTTAGTGGCTACACCTTC
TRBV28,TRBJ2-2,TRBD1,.,CASSPGTGLAGELFF,TGTGCCAGCTCACCCGGGACAGGGTTGGCCGGGGAGCTGTTTTTT
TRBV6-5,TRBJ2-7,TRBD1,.,CASNPGTGASYEQYF,TGTGCCAGCAACCCCGGGACAGGGGCCTCCTACGAGCAGTACTTC
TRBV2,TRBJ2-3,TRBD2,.,CASITSGVERDTQYF,TGTGCCAGCATTACCAGCGGGGTGGAGAGGGATACGCAGTATTTT
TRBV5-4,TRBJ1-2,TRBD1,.,CAPHAQGANYGYTF,TGTGCCCCCCACGCCCAGGGGGCTAACTATGGCTACACCTTC
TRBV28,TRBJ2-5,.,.,CASSLPRQETQYF,TGTGCCAGCAGTTTACCCAGGCAAGAGACCCAGTACTTC
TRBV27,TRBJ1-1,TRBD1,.,CATKTGSITDTEAFF,TGTGCCACCAAGACAGGGTCCATTACGGACACTGAAGCTTTCTTT
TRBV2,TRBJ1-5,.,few,CASSDQGLYQPQHF,TGTGCCAGCAGTGACCAGGGGCTATATCAGCCCCAGCATTTT
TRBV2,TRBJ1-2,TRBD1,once,CASSSGQGAYGYTF,TGTGCCAGCAGTTCGGGACAGGGCGCCTATGGCTACACCTTC
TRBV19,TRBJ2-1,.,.,CASNPGSYNEQFF,TGTGCCAGTAACCCGGGATCCTACAATGAGCAGTTCTTC